This TCR beta chain came from a study of T-cell memory formation after mild COVID-19. Whole-study results and caveats: In pre-infection memory, a portion of responding clones appeared, which suggested that cross-reactive memory joined.

As for this clonotype: Antigen specificity is unknown.

Via MiXCR, TCRdb re-called the 5' RACE reads, giving one row per CDR3 protein. The sample lists over 95,000 distinct CDR3 sequences, 20% to 25% seen once, with approximately 40% in the top ten. This TCR came from a man younger than 35 who had mild COVID-19 (a few samples of this study predate the infection). Cell type and time point are not known. Source material: PBMCs or a T cell subset sorted from them (not recorded which).

The CDR3 here is CAIGGAYEQYF. The CDR3 coding sequence is TGTGCCATCGGGGGGGCCTACGAGCAGTACTTC. V and J are TRBV10-3 and TRBJ2-7; 7 bases match TRBD2. The J segment lost 2 bases and the V segment lost 8 bases, leaving 0 bases of the junction unmatched. Germline assignment: CDR1 ENHRY and CDR2 SYGVKD. The CDR3 loop spans 11 amino acids.